One sample yielded the 24 T cell receptor beta chains listed below, sequenced in a study of T cells in Graves' hyperthyroidism and ophthalmopathy. RNA transcripts yielded amplified TCR beta CDR3 regions. HTBI primers were used for first-round RT-PCR of the TCR CDR3. From the multiplex PCR reads, TCRdb called clonotypes with MiXCR, one entry per CDR3 protein. The table includes hundreds of thousands of distinct CDR3 sequences, around 20% detected once. The source material was blood. These receptors all come from a woman between 50 and 59 years old with Graves' hyperthyroidism that later progressed to Graves' ophthalmopathy.

The chain has TRBV27 and TRBJ2-1; D is ambiguous. V shed 1 base and J shed 7 bases, with 14 bases lying between them. The length of the CDR3 is 15 residues. CDR1 is MNHEY and CDR2 is SMNVEV in the germline V gene (reference sequence). The CDR3 bases are TGTGCCAGCAGTTTATATAGGGTAGATAAGAATGAGCAGTTCTTC. Translation: CASSLYRVDKNEQFF.

V gene TRBV4-2 combines with J gene TRBJ2-2; 9 positions agree with TRBD2. The CDR3 spans 18 residues. Trimming cost V 1 base and J 0 bases; bases outside gene matches: 6. From germline, CDR1 is LGHNA and CDR2 YNFKEQ. As DNA, the CDR3 is TGTGCCAGCAGCCAAGCGGTAGCGGGGGTACCGAACACCGGGGAGCTGTTTTTT. It codes for CASSQAVAGVPNTGELFF.

This clonotype appeared many times. The chain links TRBV11-2 to TRBJ2-5; D remains ambiguous. The CDR3 covers 15 residues. Germline lookup yields CDR1 SGHAT and CDR2 FQNNGV. V was cut by 5 bases and J by 1 base, with 14 bases left in between. The CDR3 loop reads CASSPSVGRQETQYF. DNA for the CDR3: TGTGCCAGCAGCCCGTCGGTTGGTCGCCAAGAGACCCAGTACTTC.

This clonotype has ten or more counts. The CDR3 reads CASSPTPTENRHEQYF. In nucleotides, the CDR3 is TGTGCCAGCAGCCCGACCCCGACAGAGAACAGACACGAGCAGTACTTC. The rearrangement joins TRBV3-1 to TRBJ2-7, with D possibly matching TRBD1 (5 bases). Germline CDR1 reads LGHDT; CDR2 reads YNNKEL (reference sequence). Trimming stripped 4 bases from V and 5 bases from J, with 21 bases between. CDR3 size: 16 residues.

This clonotype was found a few times. The rearrangement uses TRBV19 and TRBJ1-5; possibly TRBD1 for D (5 bases). Germline V lookup: CDR1 LNHDA, CDR2 SQIVND (reference sequence). This CDR3 has 17 residues. V dropped 3 bases and J dropped 0 bases, with 15 bases sitting between them. CDR3: CASSIGAAAYSNQPQHF. CDR3 nucleotides: TGTGCCAGTAGTATTGGGGCTGCCGCTTATAGCAATCAGCCCCAGCATTTT. The variable domain in full, completed from reference TRBV19 and TRBJ1-5, reads DGGITQSPKYLFRKEGQNVTLSCEQNLNHDAMYWYRQDPGQGLRLIYYSQIVNDFQKGDIAEGYSVSREKKESFPLTVTSAQKNPTAFYLCASSIGAAAYSNQPQHFGDGTRLSIL.

This clonotype was counted ten times or more. The rearrangement links TRBV7-6 to TRBJ2-3; 9 positions match TRBD1. CDR1 is SGHVS, CDR2 FNYEAQ, per germline. The CDR3 runs 16 residues. Trimming removed 4 bases from V and 4 bases from J; junction bases left unmatched: 9. The CDR3 loop reads CASSSEAGTGSDTQYF. The CDR3 bases are TGTGCCAGCAGCTCCGAGGCCGGGACAGGGTCAGATACGCAGTATTTT.

This clonotype was seen more than once but under ten times. The rearrangement uses TRBV10-3 and TRBJ1-4, with a tentative D call TRBD1 (5 bases). Germline lookup yields CDR1 ENHRY and CDR2 SYGVKD. With 3 bases removed from V and 0 bases from J, the gap between germline ends came to 8 bases. This CDR3 is 15 amino acids long. DNA for the CDR3: TGTGCCATCAGTGAAGGGGCAACAACTAATGAAAAACTGTTTTTT. Its protein product is CAISEGATTNEKLFF.

This clonotype was detected many times. The chain links TRBV20-1 to TRBJ2-7, with no clear D. This CDR3 is 11 amino acids long. V was trimmed by 5 bases and J by 3 bases, leaving 8 bases between them. Per germline, CDR1 DFQATT and CDR2 SNEGSKA (reference sequence). For the CDR3, the DNA is TGCAGTGCTGGCCACGACTACGAGCAGTACTTC. This gives the protein CSAGHDYEQYF.

This chain connects TRBV13 to TRBJ2-2, with D tentatively TRBD1 (6 bases). Per the germline V gene, CDR1 is PRHDT and CDR2 is FYEKMQ (reference sequence). V was cut by 4 bases and J by 7 bases, with 16 bases left in between. The CDR3 is 15 residues long. The CDR3 DNA reads TGTGCCAGCAGCTCGGGACAATTCAGGGGCGGGGAGCTGTTTTTT. Translated, it gives CASSSGQFRGGELFF.

The chain carries TRBV5-1 and TRBJ2-3, with 8 bases matching TRBD2. V dropped 1 base and J dropped 0; count of bases not matched to a gene: 4. CDR3 length: 16 residues. In germline, CDR1 is SGHRS, CDR2 YFSETQ. The CDR3 spells CASSLPAGGSTDTQYF. DNA of the CDR3: TGCGCCAGCAGCTTGCCCGCGGGGGGTAGCACAGATACGCAGTATTTT.

This clonotype was observed a handful of times. Here the CDR3 reads CASRNTGNGILAFF. As DNA, the CDR3 is TGCGCCAGCAGAAATACGGGGAACGGAATTTTAGCTTTCTTT. V gene TRBV5-1 combines with J gene TRBJ1-1; no clear D. This CDR3 contains 14 residues. With 5 bases removed from V and 10 bases from J, the gap between germline ends came to 21 bases. CDR1 is SGHRS and CDR2 is YFSETQ in the germline V gene.

This clonotype has a handful of counts. The chain links TRBV5-5 to TRBJ2-2; 11 bases are shared with TRBD2. J lost 7 bases, V lost 4 bases, and 9 bases had no gene match. Germline V gene lookup returns CDR1 SGHKS and CDR2 YYEKEE (reference sequence). The CDR3 extends over 16 amino acids. The CDR3 loop reads CASSPRRTSGYGELFF. The CDR3 region has the DNA TGTGCCAGCAGCCCCCGCCGGACTAGCGGGTACGGGGAGCTGTTTTTT.

This rearrangement joins TRBV3-1 to TRBJ1-5; D uncertain. Germline CDR1 LGHDT, CDR2 YNNKEL (reference sequence). Trimming stripped 0 bases from V and 6 bases from J, with 21 bases between. This CDR3 comprises 18 residues. CDR3 loop: CASSQDLKSDIRAQPQHF. CDR3 sequence (DNA): TGTGCCAGCAGCCAAGATCTAAAGTCAGACATAAGGGCTCAGCCCCAGCATTTT.

There are many counts of this clonotype. V gene TRBV30 combines with J gene TRBJ1-1; TRBD1 agrees at 7 bases. The germline CDR1 and CDR2 sequences are GTSNPN and SVGIG (reference sequence). V was clipped by 4 bases and J by 3 bases; unmatched bases: 8. The CDR3 runs to 14 residues. Here the CDR3 DNA reads TGTGCCTGGACCCCAGGGGGGAAGGACACTGAAGCTTTCTTT. Translation gives CAWTPGGKDTEAFF.

In its sample, this clonotype was seen many times. The gene calls are TRBV5-1 and TRBJ1-2, with D unclear. Between the trimmed V and J ends, which lost 3 bases and 1 base, there was a span of 19 bases. The CDR3 extends over 17 amino acids. Per the germline V gene, CDR1 is SGHRS and CDR2 is YFSETQ. CDR3 region: CASSSGPPSSHNYGYTF. In DNA form, the CDR3 reads TGCGCCAGCAGCTCCGGGCCCCCGAGTTCTCATAACTATGGCTACACCTTC.

This clonotype was found a few times. The chain employs TRBV20-1 and TRBJ2-3; D gene uncertain. The ends were cut back, 1 base at V and 4 bases at J, with 6 bases in the middle. The length of the CDR3 is 12 residues. The germline gives CDR1 DFQATT, CDR2 SNEGSKA (reference sequence). This CDR3 is CSARGPSDTQYF. The CDR3 DNA follows: TGCAGTGCTAGAGGACCATCAGATACGCAGTATTTT.

The J gene is TRBJ1-1, the V gene TRBV9; D perhaps matches TRBD1 (5 bases). Per germline, CDR1 SGDLS and CDR2 YYNGEE. V shed 0 bases and J shed 6 bases, with 9 bases lying between them. The CDR3 extends over 13 amino acids. The CDR3 region is CASSVVGGAEAFF. The CDR3 DNA is TGTGCCAGCAGCGTAGTTGGGGGGGCTGAAGCTTTCTTT. Full variable domain (missing parts from reference TRBV9 and TRBJ1-1): DSGVTQTPKHLITATGQRVTLRCSPRSGDLSVYWYQQSLDQGLQFLIQYYNGEERAKGNILERFSAQQFPDLHSELNLSSLELGDSALYFCASSVVGGAEAFFGQGTRLTVV.

With respect to this clonotype: This may stem from a read error, because a much larger clone lies one nucleotide away. The gene calls are TRBV5-1 and TRBJ1-2; D is perhaps TRBD1 (5 bases). The germline CDR1 and CDR2 sequences are SGHRS and YFSETQ. The CDR3 is 12 amino acids. CDR3 DNA: TGCGCCAGCAGCTTGGTGCAGGGCGGCTGCACCTTC. It encodes CASSLVQGGCTF.

In its sample, this clonotype was seen many times. The genes are TRBV6-1 and TRBJ2-7, with TRBD2 matching 8 bases. Germline trimming cut 3 bases from V and 1 base from J; bases unmatched to any gene: 11. Per germline, CDR1 MNHNS and CDR2 SASEGT. The CDR3 is made up of 17 amino acids. CDR3 DNA sequence: TGTGCCAGCAGTGACCCGCTGGCTAGCGGGCGTTCCTACGAGCAGTACTTC. It encodes CASSDPLASGRSYEQYF.

This rearrangement joins TRBV7-8 to TRBJ1-2, with 7 bases matching TRBD1. V lost 5 bases and J lost 12; bases outside the gene matches: 12. The CDR3 runs 13 residues. From germline, CDR1 is SGHVS and CDR2 FQNEAQ. The CDR3 nucleotides are TGTGCCAGCAGCCCAAGTAGGGACAGCCGACACACCTTC. Its translation: CASSPSRDSRHTF.

This chain links TRBV9 with TRBJ1-3; possible D gene TRBD1, 6 bases. The CDR3 length is 16 residues. Germline assignment: CDR1 SGDLS and CDR2 YYNGEE. The germline V and J ends were trimmed by 4 bases and 0 bases, with 14 bases remaining between them. The CDR3 nucleotides read TGTGCCAGCAGCACCCCCGGGACACACTCTGGAAACACCATATATTTT. Its protein product is CASSTPGTHSGNTIYF.

This chain uses TRBV19 with TRBJ2-5; 9 bases match TRBD1. Germline trimming cut 2 bases from V and 5 bases from J; bases unmatched to any gene: 12. The germline gives CDR1 LNHDA, CDR2 SQIVND (reference sequence). CDR3 length equals 17 residues. Here the CDR3 reads CASSIKGDREMMETQYF. The CDR3 nucleotides read TGTGCCAGTAGTATAAAAGGGGACAGGGAGATGATGGAGACCCAGTACTTC.

V gene TRBV25-1 combines with J gene TRBJ2-7; D assignment may be TRBD1 or TRBD2 (5 bases each). CDR3 size: 16 residues. Germline CDR1 and CDR2: MGHDK and SYGVNS. The V and J ends lost 1 base and 0 bases respectively, with 13 bases between them. In DNA, the CDR3 is TGTGCCAGCAGTGAATCGGGGACGCTCCGCTCCTACGAGCAGTACTTC. Protein sequence: CASSESGTLRSYEQYF.

The rearrangement joins TRBV5-1 to TRBJ2-2; D may be TRBD1 (6 bases). Germline assignment: CDR1 SGHRS and CDR2 YFSETQ. The CDR3 is made up of 17 amino acids. The ends were cut back, 0 bases at V and 0 bases at J, with 12 bases in the middle. For the CDR3, the DNA is TGCGCCAGCAGCTTGGGTGCAGGACAGTCGAACACCGGGGAGCTGTTTTTT. Translation: CASSLGAGQSNTGELFF.